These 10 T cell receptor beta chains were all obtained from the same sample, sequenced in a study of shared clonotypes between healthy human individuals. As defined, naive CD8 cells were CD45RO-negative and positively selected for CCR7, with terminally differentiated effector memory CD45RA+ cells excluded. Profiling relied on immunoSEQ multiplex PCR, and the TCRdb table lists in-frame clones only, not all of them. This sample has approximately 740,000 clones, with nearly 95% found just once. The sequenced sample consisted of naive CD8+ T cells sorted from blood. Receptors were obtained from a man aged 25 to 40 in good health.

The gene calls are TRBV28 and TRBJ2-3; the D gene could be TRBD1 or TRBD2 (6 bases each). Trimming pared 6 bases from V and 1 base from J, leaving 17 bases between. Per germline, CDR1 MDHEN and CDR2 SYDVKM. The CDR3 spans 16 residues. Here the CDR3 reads CASSGAGEARTDTQYF. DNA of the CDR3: TGTGCCAGCAGCGGCGCAGGGGAGGCTCGCACAGATACGCAGTATTTT.

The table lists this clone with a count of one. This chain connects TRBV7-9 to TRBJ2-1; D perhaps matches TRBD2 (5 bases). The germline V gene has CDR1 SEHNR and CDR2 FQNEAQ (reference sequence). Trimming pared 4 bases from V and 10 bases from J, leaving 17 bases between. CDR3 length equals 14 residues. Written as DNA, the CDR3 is TGTGCCAGCAGCTCCACACGGAGCGGCACGGAGCAGTTCTTC. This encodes CASSSTRSGTEQFF.

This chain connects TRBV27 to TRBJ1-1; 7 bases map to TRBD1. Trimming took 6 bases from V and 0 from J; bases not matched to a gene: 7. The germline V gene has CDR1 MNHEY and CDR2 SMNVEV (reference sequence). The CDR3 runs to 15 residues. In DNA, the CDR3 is TGTGCCAGCAGGAGGGACAGTCTCATGAACACTGAAGCTTTCTTT. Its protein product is CASRRDSLMNTEAFF.

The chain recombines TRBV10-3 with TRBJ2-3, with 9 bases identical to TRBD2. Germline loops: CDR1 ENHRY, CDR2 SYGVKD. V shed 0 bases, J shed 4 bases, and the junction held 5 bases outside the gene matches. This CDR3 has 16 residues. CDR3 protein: CAISESAGGGPDTQYF. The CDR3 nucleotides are TGTGCCATCAGTGAGTCGGCGGGAGGGGGCCCAGATACGCAGTATTTT.

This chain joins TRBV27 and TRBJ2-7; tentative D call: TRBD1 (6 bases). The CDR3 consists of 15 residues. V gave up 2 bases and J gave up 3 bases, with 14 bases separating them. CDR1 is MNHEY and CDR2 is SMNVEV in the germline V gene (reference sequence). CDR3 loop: CASSLIGDILYEQYF. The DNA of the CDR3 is TGTGCCAGCAGTTTAATAGGGGACATACTCTACGAGCAGTACTTC.

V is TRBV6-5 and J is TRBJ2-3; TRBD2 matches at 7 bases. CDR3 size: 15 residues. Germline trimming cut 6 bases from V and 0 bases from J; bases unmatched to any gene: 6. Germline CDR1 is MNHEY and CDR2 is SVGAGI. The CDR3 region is CASRPSGISTDTQYF. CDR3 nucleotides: TGTGCCAGCAGACCCAGCGGGATTAGCACAGATACGCAGTATTTT.

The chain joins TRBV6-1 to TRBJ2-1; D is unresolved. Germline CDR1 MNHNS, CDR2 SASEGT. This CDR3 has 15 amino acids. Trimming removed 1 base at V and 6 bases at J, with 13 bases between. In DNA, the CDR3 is TGTGCCAGCAGTGAAGGACCGAACATCCTCAATGAGCAGTTCTTC. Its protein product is CASSEGPNILNEQFF.

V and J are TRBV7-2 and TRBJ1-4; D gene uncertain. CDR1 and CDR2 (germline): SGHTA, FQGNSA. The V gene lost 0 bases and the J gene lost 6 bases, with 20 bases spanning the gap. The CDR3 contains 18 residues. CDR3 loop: CASSLALGSRDFYEKLFF. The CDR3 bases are TGTGCCAGCAGCTTAGCTCTGGGGTCAAGGGATTTTTATGAAAAACTGTTTTTT.

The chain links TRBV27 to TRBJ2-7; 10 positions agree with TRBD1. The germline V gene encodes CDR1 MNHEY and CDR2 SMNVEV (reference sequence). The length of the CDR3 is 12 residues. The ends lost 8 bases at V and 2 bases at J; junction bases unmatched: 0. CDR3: CASGTGAYEQYF. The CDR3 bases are TGTGCCAGCGGGACAGGGGCCTACGAGCAGTACTTC.

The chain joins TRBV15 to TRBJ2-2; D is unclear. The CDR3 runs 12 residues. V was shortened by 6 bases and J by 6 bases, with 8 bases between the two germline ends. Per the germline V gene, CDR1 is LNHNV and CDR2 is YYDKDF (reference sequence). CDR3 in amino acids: CATSIVPGELFF. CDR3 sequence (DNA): TGTGCCACCAGTATCGTCCCCGGGGAGCTGTTTTTT.